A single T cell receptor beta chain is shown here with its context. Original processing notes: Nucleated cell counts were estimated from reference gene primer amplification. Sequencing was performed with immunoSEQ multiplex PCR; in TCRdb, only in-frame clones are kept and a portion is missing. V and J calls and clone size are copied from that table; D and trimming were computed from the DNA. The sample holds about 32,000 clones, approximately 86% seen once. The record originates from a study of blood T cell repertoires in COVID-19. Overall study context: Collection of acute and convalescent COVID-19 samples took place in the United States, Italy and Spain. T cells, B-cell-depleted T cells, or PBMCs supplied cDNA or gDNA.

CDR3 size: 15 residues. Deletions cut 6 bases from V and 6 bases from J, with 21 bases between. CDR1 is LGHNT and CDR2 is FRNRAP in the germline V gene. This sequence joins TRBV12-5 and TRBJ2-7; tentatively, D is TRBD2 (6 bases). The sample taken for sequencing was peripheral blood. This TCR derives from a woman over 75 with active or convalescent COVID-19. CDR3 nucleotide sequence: TGTGCTAGTGGCCCCCCCCGACGGGGGACCTCCGAGCAGTACTTC. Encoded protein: CASGPPRRGTSEQYF.